One sample yielded the 19 T cell receptor beta chains listed below, sequenced in a study of blood T cell repertoires in COVID-19. TCRdb's table, derived via immunoSEQ multiplex PCR, lists solely in-frame clones and lacks some. Of approximately 220,000 clones listed, roughly 85% are singletons. Sequencing was performed on PBMCs or T cells enriched from blood (not recorded which). The receptor source for this set is a woman aged 45-60 years who had been exposed to COVID-19.

The chain links TRBV7-8 to TRBJ1-3; no definite D call. Germline V gene lookup returns CDR1 SGHVS and CDR2 FQNEAQ. The ends were cut back, 2 bases at V and 8 bases at J, with 19 bases in the middle. The CDR3 contains 16 residues. CDR3 DNA: TGTGCCAGCAGCTTATATGGGGTTGGGTACGGGGACACCATATATTTT. It translates to CASSLYGVGYGDTIYF.

V and J are TRBV5-4 and TRBJ2-5; no firm D call. The V gene's germline CDR1 is SGHNT and CDR2 YYREEE (reference sequence). V dropped 0 bases and J dropped 3 bases, with 6 bases sitting between them. This CDR3 spans 13 amino acids. CDR3 DNA: TGTGCCAGCAGCTTGGATCTAGAAGAGACCCAGTACTTC. Amino acids: CASSLDLEETQYF.

V and J are TRBV15 and TRBJ1-4, with D hard to call. Germline V gene data show CDR1 as LNHNV and CDR2 as YYDKDF (reference sequence). The CDR3 runs 16 residues. V was shortened by 3 bases and J by 5 bases, with 16 bases between the two germline ends. CDR3 in DNA: TGTGCCACCAGCAGCTGGAGAGAGGGTGACAATGAAAAACTGTTTTTT. This gives the protein CATSSWREGDNEKLFF.

The chain combines TRBV7-2 with TRBJ1-1; D may be TRBD1 (5 bases). CDR3 length equals 17 residues. Germline V CDR1 and CDR2: SGHTA, FQGNSA. Trimming removed 1 base from V and 5 bases from J, with 20 bases in between. CDR3 loop: CASSLVPGGFAMTEAFF. DNA for the CDR3: TGTGCCAGCAGCTTAGTCCCGGGGGGGTTTGCGATGACTGAAGCTTTCTTT. The full variable domain, rest sourced from reference TRBV7-2 and TRBJ1-1, is GAGVSQSPSNKVTEKGKDVELRCDPISGHTALYWYRQSLGQGLEFLIYFQGNSAPDKSGLPSDRFSAERTGGSVSTLTIQRTQQEDSAVYLCASSLVPGGFAMTEAFFGQGTRLTVV.

The rearrangement uses TRBV10-3 and TRBJ1-3; D possibly corresponds to TRBD1 (5 bases). Germline values: CDR1 ENHRY, CDR2 SYGVKD. The CDR3 loop spans 14 amino acids. V lost 3 bases and J lost 5, with 11 bases in between. The CDR3 protein is CAISDKAGRNTIYF. As DNA, the CDR3 is TGTGCCATCAGTGACAAGGCAGGGCGAAACACCATATATTTT.

The chain uses TRBV3-1 (or the pseudogene TRBV3-2) and TRBJ2-5; 8 bases fit TRBD2. Trimming cost V 6 bases and J 1 base; bases outside gene matches: 4. Germline V CDR1 and CDR2: LGHDT, YNNKEL (reference sequence). The CDR3 has 14 residues. CDR3 in amino acids: CASRERGPQETQYF. CDR3 nucleotide sequence: TGTGCCAGCAGGGAGCGGGGGCCCCAAGAGACCCAGTACTTC.

The chain is built from TRBV27 and TRBJ1-5, with 7 bases lining up with TRBD1. Unmatched junction bases numbered 6, after V lost 10 bases and J lost 3 bases. This CDR3 contains 13 residues. Germline V CDR1 and CDR2: MNHEY, SMNVEV (reference sequence). CDR3 amino acids: CATRGGFNQPQHF. For the CDR3, the DNA is TGTGCCACCAGGGGGGGTTTCAATCAGCCCCAGCATTTT.

J is TRBJ1-3 and V is TRBV11-2, with D unresolved. The length of the CDR3 is 13 residues. V lost 1 base and J 4 bases, leaving 5 bases between the germline ends. Looked up from germline, CDR1 is SGHAT and CDR2 is FQNNGV. CDR3 nucleotide sequence: TGTGCCAGCAGCTTAGGCGGGGGAAACACCATATATTTT. Protein product: CASSLGGGNTIYF.

This chain uses TRBV5-4 with TRBJ2-2; 7 nucleotides align to TRBD1. CDR1 SGHNT and CDR2 YYREEE come from the germline V gene (reference sequence). This CDR3 has 16 amino acids. Trimming removed 4 bases from V and 1 base from J; junction bases left unmatched: 7. For the CDR3, the DNA is TGTGCCAGCAGCGTACCGGGACAGAAGAACACCGGGGAGCTGTTTTTT. Encoded protein: CASSVPGQKNTGELFF.

This chain uses TRBV5-1 with TRBJ2-3, with TRBD1 identical over 7 bases. The CDR3 is 16 residues long. CDR1 is SGHRS, CDR2 YFSETQ, per germline. After removal of 4 bases from V and 0 bases from J, the junction contained 8 bases not matched to a gene. The CDR3 sequence is CASSVVGQTSTDTQYF. CDR3 DNA: TGCGCCAGCAGCGTGGTGGGACAGACTAGCACAGATACGCAGTATTTT.

The V and J genes are TRBV5-6 and TRBJ1-6, with a weak D call TRBD1 (5 bases). V lost 3 bases to trimming and J lost 9 bases, with 13 bases between them. The CDR3 has 14 residues. Germline values: CDR1 SGHDT, CDR2 YYEEEE. As DNA, the CDR3 is TGTGCCAGCAGCTCCCAGGGAAGAGTTTCACCCCTCCACTTT. Amino acid sequence: CASSSQGRVSPLHF.

The V call is TRBV5-1, the J call TRBJ1-1, with TRBD1 as a possible D gene (6 bases). Trimming shortened V by 0 bases and J by 0 bases, and 15 bases separated the two germline ends. Germline loops: CDR1 SGHRS, CDR2 YFSETQ. The CDR3 totals 17 residues. The CDR3 DNA reads as TGCGCCAGCAGCTTGGCGGGGGGCACCCTCATGAACACTGAAGCTTTCTTT. Its protein product is CASSLAGGTLMNTEAFF.

This rearrangement joins TRBV5-1 to TRBJ1-2; D not resolved. Per germline, CDR1 SGHRS and CDR2 YFSETQ. This CDR3 is 13 amino acids long. Trimming cost V 5 bases and J 3 bases, with 11 bases left between them. The CDR3 loop reads CASSGQLDYGYTF. The DNA of the CDR3 is TGCGCCAGCAGTGGGCAGCTCGACTATGGCTACACCTTC.

In nucleotides, the CDR3 is TGTGCCAGCAGCCTCAAGACACTCTACGAGCAGTACTTC. Translation gives CASSLKTLYEQYF. This rearrangement joins TRBV11-2 to TRBJ2-7; D is ambiguous. Germline CDR1 and CDR2: SGHAT and FQNNGV. The CDR3 extends over 13 amino acids. Between the trimmed V and J ends, which lost 5 bases and 3 bases, there was a span of 11 bases.

Concerning this clone: The same CDR3 also results from other DNA sequences found in this sample. The DNA for the CDR3 is TGTGCCAGCAGCCCCCGGACAGGGCGAAACGAGCAGTACTTC. This encodes CASSPRTGRNEQYF. The V gene is TRBV14, the J gene TRBJ2-7; 8 nucleotides agree with TRBD1. V dropped 4 bases and J dropped 5; count of bases not matched to a gene: 7. The CDR3 consists of 14 residues. Per the germline V gene, CDR1 is SGHDN and CDR2 is FVKESK.

The table lists this clone with a count of one. The chain recombines TRBV7-9 with TRBJ1-5; no clear D. CDR3 length: 13 amino acids. V was shortened by 1 base and J by 5 bases, with 6 bases between the two germline ends. Germline CDR1 is SEHNR and CDR2 is FQNEAQ (reference sequence). The CDR3 spells CASSLGGHQPQHF. The CDR3 DNA is TGTGCCAGCAGCTTAGGAGGGCATCAGCCCCAGCATTTT. Variable domain in full (rest from reference TRBV7-9 and TRBJ1-5): DTGVSQNPRHKITKRGQNVTFRCDPISEHNRLYWYRQTLGQGPEFLTYFQNEAQLEKSRLLSDRFSAERPKGSFSTLEIQRTEQGDSAMYLCASSLGGHQPQHFGDGTRLSIL.

The CDR3 reads CAISATRGAEAFF. CDR3 DNA: TGTGCCATCAGTGCGACCCGGGGGGCTGAAGCTTTCTTT. The chain uses TRBV10-3 and TRBJ1-1, with a possible D match to TRBD1 (5 bases). The V and J ends lost 4 bases and 6 bases respectively, with 12 bases between them. This CDR3 has 13 residues. Germline CDR1 ENHRY, CDR2 SYGVKD.

This rearrangement joins TRBV6-2 or TRBV6-3 to TRBJ1-1, with D perhaps TRBD1 (6 bases). The CDR3 length is 15 residues. CDR1 MNHEY and CDR2 SVGEGT come from the germline V gene. The V end was cut by 5 bases, the J end by 2 bases, with 15 bases between. CDR3 sequence (DNA): TGTGCCAGCAGTCAAACAGGGCTTCTAAACACTGAAGCTTTCTTT. This codes for CASSQTGLLNTEAFF.

The rearrangement uses TRBV12-3 or TRBV12-4 and TRBJ1-5; D remains ambiguous. The V end lost 4 bases, the J end lost 5 bases, and 6 bases lay between the germline ends. The CDR3 spans 12 residues. CDR3 nucleotides: TGTGCCAGCAGTTCTACAGATCAGCCCCAGCATTTT. The encoded protein is CASSSTDQPQHF.